Below, 17 T cell receptor beta chains from the same sample are listed, as sequenced in a study of T cell responses to AZD1222 COVID-19 vaccine. Sequencing was performed with immunoSEQ multiplex PCR; in TCRdb, only in-frame clones are kept and a portion is missing. The sample lists over 150,000 clones, 90% to 95% occurring once. Sample: peripheral blood, taken 28 days after the second dose of the MenACWY control vaccine. These receptors all come from an adult who received the MenACWY meningococcal vaccine as a control.

The genes are TRBV9 and TRBJ2-3; 9 positions match TRBD2. From germline, CDR1 is SGDLS and CDR2 YYNGEE. V dropped 3 bases and J dropped 3; count of bases not matched to a gene: 2. This CDR3 comprises 14 residues. This chain's CDR3 is CASSASGVTDTQYF. Written as DNA, the CDR3 is TGTGCCAGCAGCGCTAGCGGGGTAACAGATACGCAGTATTTT.

Details on this clone: Germline and junction disagree at one end, which may indicate a read error. V is TRBV7-2 and J is TRBJ2-7, with 8 bases lining up with TRBD2. The CDR3 sequence is 14 residues long. CDR1 is SGHTA, CDR2 FQGNSA, per germline. In DNA, the CDR3 is TGTGCCAGCAGCTCGCTAGCGGGCTCCTCCGAGCAGTACTTC. Translating it yields CASSSLAGSSEQYF.

The genes are TRBV7-2 and TRBJ1-2, with TRBD1 as a possible D gene (5 bases). CDR1 is SGHTA, CDR2 FQGNSA, per germline. CDR3 size: 14 residues. Trimming stripped 1 base from V and 4 bases from J, with 10 bases between. The CDR3 nucleotides are TGTGCCAGCAGCTTAGGTGCGGGACTCTATGGCTACACCTTC. Translated: CASSLGAGLYGYTF.

This clone has just one count. The chain couples TRBV11-2 to TRBJ1-5; a possible D gene is TRBD1 (5 bases). This CDR3 has 13 amino acids. Trimming shortened V by 4 bases and J by 2 bases, and 6 bases separated the two germline ends. Germline V gene lookup returns CDR1 SGHAT and CDR2 FQNNGV. CDR3 sequence (DNA): TGTGCCAGCAGCTGGGGACGCAATCAGCCCCAGCATTTT. It codes for CASSWGRNQPQHF.

V is TRBV11-2 and J is TRBJ2-1; 7 nucleotides line up with TRBD1. CDR3 length equals 15 residues. Germline values: CDR1 SGHAT, CDR2 FQNNGV. The trim removed 2 bases at V and 1 base at J, leaving 2 bases unmatched. Here the CDR3 DNA reads TGTGCCAGCAGCTTATCGACAGGGTCCTACAATGAGCAGTTCTTC. It is translated as CASSLSTGSYNEQFF.

J is TRBJ2-7 and V is TRBV2; 8 bases are shared with TRBD1. The ends lost 6 bases at V and 3 bases at J; junction bases unmatched: 7. CDR1 is SNHLY and CDR2 is FYNNEI in the germline V gene. CDR3 size: 14 residues. Written as DNA, the CDR3 is TGTGCCAGCAGCAGGGGGCGGCCGGACTACGAGCAGTACTTC. Protein product: CASSRGRPDYEQYF.

The V and J genes are TRBV7-9 and TRBJ1-4; weak D call: TRBD1 (5 bases). The CDR3 has 13 amino acids. Trimming cost V 9 bases and J 5 bases, with 13 bases left between them. Germline V gives CDR1 SEHNR, CDR2 FQNEAQ (reference sequence). The CDR3 region has the DNA TGTGCCAGTAAGGGGCAGGTCAATGAAAAACTGTTTTTT. Translating gives CASKGQVNEKLFF. The variable domain in full, completed from reference TRBV7-9 and TRBJ1-4, reads DTGVSQNPRHKITKRGQNVTFRCDPISEHNRLYWYRQTLGQGPEFLTYFQNEAQLEKSRLLSDRFSAERPKGSFSTLEIQRTEQGDSAMYLCASKGQVNEKLFFGSGTQLSVL.

The chain employs TRBV5-1 and TRBJ1-2; 7 bases are a match to TRBD1. The ends lost 2 bases at V and 4 bases at J; junction bases unmatched: 11. The V gene's germline CDR1 is SGHRS and CDR2 YFSETQ. This CDR3 is 16 amino acids long. CDR3 loop: CASSFGGGQAVYGYTF. The CDR3 nucleotides are TGCGCCAGCAGCTTCGGAGGCGGACAGGCGGTCTATGGCTACACCTTC.

The chain combines TRBV7-9 with TRBJ2-3; TRBD1 agrees at 7 bases. The CDR3 has 15 residues. The germline CDR1 and CDR2 sequences are SEHNR and FQNEAQ (reference sequence). The V segment lost 5 bases and the J segment 0 bases; nucleotides outside the gene matches: 5. The CDR3 sequence is CASSIGTASTDTQYF. The CDR3 DNA reads TGTGCCAGCAGCATAGGGACAGCTAGCACAGATACGCAGTATTTT.

As DNA, the CDR3 is TGCGCCAGCAGCCCCCGGGACAGGGGTTCTGGTGGCTACACCTTC. Translation gives CASSPRDRGSGGYTF. The rearrangement links TRBV4-1 to TRBJ1-2, with 10 bases matching TRBD1. CDR3 length: 15 amino acids. Germline lookup yields CDR1 MGHRA and CDR2 YSYEKL. V shed 4 bases, J shed 7 bases, and the junction held 9 bases outside the gene matches.

The chain couples TRBV7-9 to TRBJ1-5, with D unclear. The CDR3 spans 12 residues. Trimming left V 3 bases short and J 3 bases short, with 3 bases between. The germline V gene encodes CDR1 SEHNR and CDR2 FQNEAQ (reference sequence). CDR3: CASSLDNQPQHF. The CDR3, as DNA: TGTGCCAGCAGCTTGGACAATCAGCCCCAGCATTTT.

The chain links TRBV12-3 or TRBV12-4 to TRBJ1-1; unclear D gene. This CDR3 has 13 residues. V dropped 2 bases and J dropped 10 bases, with 14 bases sitting between them. The DNA for the CDR3 is TGTGCCAGCAGTTTAACCGGCCGAACGAGAGCTTTCTTT. Translating gives CASSLTGRTRAFF.

This clone was detected only once. The CDR3, as DNA: TGTGCCAGCAGCCCTCGTCCGGCGGGGGGAAACACTGAAGCTTTCTTT. This encodes CASSPRPAGGNTEAFF. J is TRBJ1-1 and V is TRBV3-1 (or the pseudogene TRBV3-2), with D possibly matching TRBD1 (5 bases). Germline CDR1 LGHDT, CDR2 YNNKEL (reference sequence). This CDR3 contains 16 residues. Trimming cost V 4 bases and J 2 bases, with 17 bases left between them.

This clone appeared a few times. This chain connects TRBV19 to TRBJ1-2; D is uncertain. The V end lost 7 bases, the J end lost 5 bases, and 17 bases lay between the germline ends. The CDR3 loop spans 14 amino acids. Germline V gene sequence: CDR1 LNHDA, CDR2 SQIVND (reference sequence). This CDR3 is CASTRDPQIYGYTF. CDR3 DNA: TGTGCCAGTACCCGCGACCCCCAGATTTATGGCTACACCTTC.

The rearrangement links TRBV6-6 to TRBJ1-5; no clear D. This CDR3 comprises 15 residues. The V and J ends lost 4 bases and 2 bases respectively, with 12 bases between them. Germline loops: CDR1 MNHNY, CDR2 SVGAGI (reference sequence). The CDR3 sequence: CASSFTGRGNQPQHF. CDR3 DNA sequence: TGTGCCAGCAGTTTTACGGGTAGGGGCAATCAGCCCCAGCATTTT.

The rearrangement links TRBV3-1 (or the pseudogene TRBV3-2) to TRBJ2-5; the match to TRBD2 covers 8 bases. V shed 2 bases, J shed 1 base, and the junction held 6 bases outside the gene matches. This CDR3 contains 16 residues. Looked up from germline, CDR1 is LGHDT and CDR2 is YNNKEL (reference sequence). The CDR3 nucleotides are TGTGCCAGCAGCCAATCCGGCGGGGGGCCCCAAGAGACCCAGTACTTC. Amino acid sequence: CASSQSGGGPQETQYF.

The J gene is TRBJ2-1, the V gene TRBV6-5, with a tentative D call TRBD2 (5 bases). V was pared by 7 bases and J by 12 bases, with 22 bases between. Germline CDR1 is MNHEY and CDR2 is SVGAGI. The CDR3 contains 14 residues. The CDR3 loop is CASIADSQRLGQFF. The CDR3 DNA is TGTGCCAGCATCGCGGACTCCCAGAGGCTGGGGCAGTTCTTC.